This entry features one T cell receptor (beta chain) sequence. Its antigen remains unidentified. No base-level quality is on record; no much larger clone is a single base apart. This entry belongs to a study of blood T cell repertoires in COVID-19 (dated by TCRdb to 2019 to 2021). Notes on the research overall: Collaborator samples came from the United States, Italy and Spain and covered acute and convalescent phases of COVID-19. The material from the prospective study consisted of cDNA or gDNA derived from T cells, B-cell-depleted T cells, or PBMCs. Deeply sampled blood TCRbeta repertoires from subjects exposed to, actively infected with, or recovered from COVID-19 were included in the dataset. The repertoires were released in a freely available public database meant as a resource for research on the immune response to SARS-CoV-2. Samples were obtained from the ongoing ImmuneRACE study (first 160 participants) and from 1,254 subjects provided by 6 global collaborators. Sample metadata almost always included a de-identified subject ID, COVID-19 status, age in years and sex. Where available, HLA class I and class II types were obtained from metadata supplied by the sample provider rather than from assay-based typing.

Unmatched junction bases come to 12, with V trimmed by 7 bases and J by 4 bases. The germline V gene yields SNHLY for CDR1 and FYNNEI for CDR2. The CDR3, cysteine through phenylalanine, is 16 amino acids long. Just the 48-base CDR3 DNA is kept, in frame starting at base 1. Overall study results and their limits: The quantity of clinical and demographic metadata differed by source and by participant and was supplied without curation.

In the prospective study, participants were 18 to 89 years old, resided in about two dozen geographic areas of the United States, and were enrolled through a virtual design. In the prospective study, participants were assigned to cohorts based on the clinical history participants reported in a screening survey and a study questionnaire. In the prospective study, mobile phlebotomists collected whole blood, serum and a nasopharyngeal or oropharyngeal swab from each participant. Additional blood draws and questionnaires over an approximately two-month period could optionally be provided by prospective study participants. Before DNA extraction, blood samples from the prospective study were shipped at room temperature or frozen. TCRbeta CDR3 regions were amplified from genomic DNA by means of the immunoSEQ Assay, a bias-controlled multiplex PCR. In the source study's methods: The number of nucleated cells in each sample was estimated by amplification of reference gene primers within the assay. To quantify the absolute abundance of each unique TCRbeta CDR3 rearrangement, sequence reads were collapsed and filtered. For each sample, productive Simpson clonality was calculated by taking the square root of Simpson's diversity index across productive rearrangements. The table comes from immuneACCESS by way of TCRdb, which keeps in-frame sequences with V and J called. Part of the clones is missing from these tables; in studies checked, under half for an unresolved V gene and the rest for unknown reasons. Clonal size and the V and J genes are those of that table, whereas D and trimming came from the DNA. The sample data list under 250,000 clones, and about 86% of these were observed just once. The ten top clones hold just under 9% of the sample.

Sequenced sample: PBMCs or T cells enriched from blood (not recorded which). The sequence links TRBV2 to TRBJ2-2, with TRBD1 matching 7 junction bases. This sequence originates from a woman aged 50 to 60 with acute COVID-19. The CDR3 reads CASNRQGSFSTGELFF. The DNA is as follows: TGTGCCAGCAACAGACAGGGCTCATTTTCCACCGGGGAGCTGTTTTTT.